These 12 T cell receptor beta chains were sequenced from one sample in a study of blood T cell repertoires in COVID-19. Repertoires were generated with immunoSEQ multiplex PCR, while TCRdb's copy carries only in-frame clones and drops some. The data hold roughly 320,000 clones, with just over 85% observed a single time. Source material: PBMCs or T cells enriched from blood (not recorded which). The receptors here all came from a man aged 30-40 years who had recovered from COVID-19.

The V and J genes are TRBV10-1 and TRBJ1-2; 7 bases match TRBD1. The CDR3 is 13 residues long. With V trimmed by 5 bases and J by 4 bases, 4 bases remained unmatched. In germline, CDR1 is WNHNN, CDR2 SYGVQD (reference sequence). CDR3 sequence reads: CASSSRTGYGYTF. The CDR3 coding sequence is TGCGCCAGCAGTTCCCGGACAGGCTATGGCTACACCTTC.

A remark on this clone: The germline gene is not matched at one end of the junction; a read error may be the cause. V usage is TRBV3-1 (or the pseudogene TRBV3-2) and J usage is TRBJ1-6; TRBD1 is a possible D gene (5 bases). This CDR3 is 14 amino acids long. The germline V gene encodes CDR1 LGHDT and CDR2 YNNKEL (reference sequence). The CDR3 DNA reads TGTGTCAGCAGCCAGTCCCAGGGCAGTTCACCCCTCCACTTT. Translated, it gives CVSSQSQGSSPLHF.

This clone was seen more than once but under ten times. CDR3 coding DNA: TGTGCCAGCAGCAGAACCGGACAGGGGGGCCAGCCCCAGCATTTT. Protein sequence: CASSRTGQGGQPQHF. The chain employs TRBV3-1 (or the pseudogene TRBV3-2) and TRBJ1-5; 10 bases agree with TRBD1. CDR1 is LGHDT, CDR2 YNNKEL, per germline (reference sequence). CDR3 length: 15 amino acids. The ends lost 5 bases at V and 7 bases at J; junction bases unmatched: 8.

This chain connects TRBV2 to TRBJ1-2; 9 bases are shared with TRBD1. There are 15 residues in the CDR3. The germline CDR1 and CDR2 sequences are SNHLY and FYNNEI. J was trimmed by 5 bases and V by 1 base; bases with no gene match: 5. The CDR3 spells CASSEEGTGMYGYTF. The CDR3 coding sequence is TGTGCCAGCAGTGAAGAGGGGACAGGGATGTATGGCTACACCTTC.

The chain recombines TRBV5-1 with TRBJ2-1, with a possible D match to TRBD2 (5 bases). The V and J ends lost 0 bases and 4 bases respectively, with 11 bases between them. The germline gives CDR1 SGHRS, CDR2 YFSETQ. The CDR3 covers 15 residues. CDR3 loop: CASSLGRAEYNEQFF. The CDR3 DNA sequence: TGCGCCAGCAGCTTGGGTCGAGCGGAGTACAATGAGCAGTTCTTC.

This chain uses TRBV10-1 with TRBJ1-4; TRBD1 matches 7 bases. The junction had 1 base not matched to a gene; V was cut back by 4 bases and J by 8 bases. Germline V lookup: CDR1 WNHNN, CDR2 SYGVQD (reference sequence). The CDR3 contains 12 residues. CDR3 loop: CASSATGEKLFF. The CDR3 coding sequence is TGCGCCAGCAGTGCGACAGGGGAAAAACTGTTTTTT.

The chain couples TRBV3-1 (or the pseudogene TRBV3-2) to TRBJ1-2, with 7 positions matching TRBD1. Germline CDR1 and CDR2: LGHDT and YNNKEL (reference sequence). This CDR3 is built from 14 residues. V shed 4 bases, J shed 4 bases, and the junction held 6 bases outside the gene matches. CDR3 in amino acids: CASSPTGVLYGYTF. CDR3 bases: TGTGCCAGCAGCCCCACAGGGGTTCTCTATGGCTACACCTTC.

The chain links TRBV24-1 to TRBJ2-3; a weak D match, TRBD1 (5 bases). The ends were cut back, 3 bases at V and 7 bases at J, with 10 bases in the middle. This CDR3 is 13 amino acids long. CDR1 and CDR2 from the germline V gene are KGHDR and SFDVKD. In nucleotides, the CDR3 is TGTGCCACCAGTGATCCCCAGGGCTATACGCAGTATTTT. This encodes CATSDPQGYTQYF.

The sample holds one count of this clone. V usage is TRBV29-1 and J usage is TRBJ2-6; the D is unclear. The CDR3 is made up of 13 amino acids. Trimming removed 7 bases from V and 0 bases from J, with 7 bases in between. Germline V gene sequence: CDR1 SQVTM, CDR2 ANQGSEA. The DNA for the CDR3 is TGCAGCGCTCTGAGCTCTGGGGCCAACGTCCTGACTTTC. Its translation is CSALSSGANVLTF.

This chain joins TRBV5-5 and TRBJ1-5, with TRBD1 matching over 8 bases. This CDR3 contains 15 residues. Looked up from germline, CDR1 is SGHKS and CDR2 is YYEKEE (reference sequence). The J segment lost 5 bases and the V segment lost 0 bases, leaving 4 bases of the junction unmatched. The CDR3 coding sequence is TGTGCCAGCAGCTTGGCCCAGGGGGCCCATCAGCCCCAGCATTTT. This translates into CASSLAQGAHQPQHF.

The V call is TRBV29-1, the J call TRBJ2-1; 7 nucleotides match TRBD1. The CDR3 is made up of 14 amino acids. Germline CDR1 is SQVTM and CDR2 is ANQGSEA. Trimming removed 4 bases from V and 8 bases from J; junction bases left unmatched: 11. The CDR3 sequence is CSVAPGGRADEQFF. The CDR3, as DNA: TGCAGCGTTGCGCCAGGGGGACGAGCGGATGAGCAGTTCTTC.

This clone came up a few times. V and J are TRBV5-5 and TRBJ1-6; unclear D gene. This CDR3 has 11 amino acids. V lost 0 bases and J lost 16, with 8 bases in between. Germline V gene lookup returns CDR1 SGHKS and CDR2 YYEKEE (reference sequence). This CDR3 reads CASSLEVGLHF. For the CDR3, the DNA is TGTGCCAGCAGCTTGGAAGTCGGGCTCCACTTT.